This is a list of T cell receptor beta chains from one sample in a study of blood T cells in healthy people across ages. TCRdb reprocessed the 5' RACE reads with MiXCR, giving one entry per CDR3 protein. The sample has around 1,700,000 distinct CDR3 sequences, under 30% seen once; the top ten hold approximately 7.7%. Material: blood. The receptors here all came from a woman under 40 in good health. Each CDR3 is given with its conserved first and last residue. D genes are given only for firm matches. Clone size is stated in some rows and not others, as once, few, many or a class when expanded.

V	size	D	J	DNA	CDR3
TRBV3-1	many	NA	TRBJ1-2	TGTGCCAGCAGCCAAGATCGTCAAGTGGGAGGCTACACCTTC	CASSQDRQVGGYTF
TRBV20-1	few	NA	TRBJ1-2	TGCAGTGCTAGAGGGGGGTATGACCACACCTTC	CSARGGYDHTF
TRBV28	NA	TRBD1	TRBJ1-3	TGTGCCAGCAGTGACAGGGGTGCTGGAAACACCATATATTTT	CASSDRGAGNTIYF
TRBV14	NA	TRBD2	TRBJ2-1	TGTGCCAGCAGCCTAACGGGACTAGCGTACTACAATGAGCAGTTCTTC	CASSLTGLAYYNEQFF
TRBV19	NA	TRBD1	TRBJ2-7	TGTGCCAGTAGGACAAGGGACAGGGGAACCTACGAGCAGTACTTC	CASRTRDRGTYEQYF
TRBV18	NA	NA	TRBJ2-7	TGTGCCAGCTCACCCCGAGGGATGGGGGTTAAAACTTCCTACGAGCAGTACTTC	CASSPRGMGVKTSYEQYF
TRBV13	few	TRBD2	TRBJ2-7	TGTGCCAGCAGCCGGGAGGGACTAGACGAGCAGTACTTC	CASSREGLDEQYF
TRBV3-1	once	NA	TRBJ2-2	TGTGCCAGCAGCCAAGTCTCTAGTACCGGGGAGCTGTTTTTT	CASSQVSSTGELFF
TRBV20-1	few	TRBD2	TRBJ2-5	TGCAGTGCTCCAAGTAGCGGGGGGCGGCAGGAGACCCAGTACTTC	CSAPSSGGRQETQYF
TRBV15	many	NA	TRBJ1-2	TGTGCCACCAGCCGGGAGGACTACGGCTATGGCTACACCTTC	CATSREDYGYGYTF
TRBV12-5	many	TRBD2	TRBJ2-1	TGTGCTAGTGGTGGTGGGGCGGGAGAGGGCAATGAGCAGTTCTTC	CASGGGAGEGNEQFF
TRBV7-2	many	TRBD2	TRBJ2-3	TGTGCCAGCAGCGATCGACTAGCGGTGGGGTATGATACGCAGTATTTT	CASSDRLAVGYDTQYF
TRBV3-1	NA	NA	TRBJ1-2	TGTGCCAGCAGCCTCGAACAGGCGAATGGCTACACCTTC	CASSLEQANGYTF
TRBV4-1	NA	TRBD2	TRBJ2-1	TGCGCCAGCAGCCAGTCGGTTGTAGCGGGAGGTGAGCAGTTCTTC	CASSQSVVAGGEQFF
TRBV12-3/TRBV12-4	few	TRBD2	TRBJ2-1	TGTGCCAGCAGTTCCCGGGACTATGATCATGAGTGGCAGTTCTTC	CASSSRDYDHEWQFF
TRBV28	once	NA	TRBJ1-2	TGTGCCAGCACGCCTCTGGGGTATGGCTACACCTTC	CASTPLGYGYTF
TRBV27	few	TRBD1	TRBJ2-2	TGTGCCAGCAGTTCCCCCGGGACAGGGAACACCGGGGAGCTGTTTTTT	CASSSPGTGNTGELFF
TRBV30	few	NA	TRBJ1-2	TGTGCCTGGAGTGTTGGAGCTAACTATGGCTACACCTTC	CAWSVGANYGYTF
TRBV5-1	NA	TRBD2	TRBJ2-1	TGCGCCAGCAGCTTGGCGGCTAGCGGGATGATTGAGCAGTTCTTC	CASSLAASGMIEQFF
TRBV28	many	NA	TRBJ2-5	TGTGCCAGCAGTCGGGGAGCGGGAGAGACCCAGTACTTC	CASSRGAGETQYF
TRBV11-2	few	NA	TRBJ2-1	TGTGCCAGCAGCGTTACTAGCTTCGATGAGCAGTTCTTC	CASSVTSFDEQFF
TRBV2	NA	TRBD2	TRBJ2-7	TGTGCCAGCAGTTACGCGCGGGAGGCAAACGAGCAGTACTTC	CASSYAREANEQYF
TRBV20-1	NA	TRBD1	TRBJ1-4	TGCAGTGCTAGAGATCCCCAGGGGGCTGATGAAAAACTGTTTTTT	CSARDPQGADEKLFF
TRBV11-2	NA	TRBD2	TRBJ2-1	TGTGCCGGCAGCTTAGTCGCTCTGGCGGGAGATTATGAGCAGTTCTTC	CAGSLVALAGDYEQFF
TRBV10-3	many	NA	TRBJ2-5	TGTGCCATCAGTGAGTCTGGGGGGCAAGAGACCCAGTACTTC	CAISESGGQETQYF
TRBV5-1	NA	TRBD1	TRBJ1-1	TGCGCCAGCAGCTTGTTGCAGGGGGGGACTGAAGCTTTCTTT	CASSLLQGGTEAFF
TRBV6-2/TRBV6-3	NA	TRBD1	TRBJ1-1	TGTGCCAGCAGTTCCAACAGGGGACGAAACACTGAAGCTTTCTTT	CASSSNRGRNTEAFF
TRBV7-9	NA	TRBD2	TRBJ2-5	TGTGCCAGCACCGGCCTTGGGGGGGGCCAAGAGACCCAGTACTTC	CASTGLGGGQETQYF
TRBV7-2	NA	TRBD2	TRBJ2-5	TGTGCCAGCAGCCCCGGGGGGGCCAAAGAGACCCAGTACTTC	CASSPGGAKETQYF
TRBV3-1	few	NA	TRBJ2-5	TGTGCCAGCAGCCAAGACAAGGGGACGGCCTTTTACCCCGAGACCCAGTACTTC	CASSQDKGTAFYPETQYF
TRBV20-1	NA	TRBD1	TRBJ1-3	TGCAGTGCTAGTCCGGGACAGGGGAGTCTAGCCATATATTTT	CSASPGQGSLAIYF
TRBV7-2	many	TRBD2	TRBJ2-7	TGTGCCAGCAGCTTACATAGCCAAGCGGGGGAGCAGTACTTC	CASSLHSQAGEQYF
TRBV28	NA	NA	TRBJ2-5	TGTGCCAGCAGTTACGGGCCGGTTATTACACGAGAGACCCAGTACTTC	CASSYGPVITRETQYF
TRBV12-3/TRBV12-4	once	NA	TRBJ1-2	TGTGCCAGCAGCCGGACAGTCTATTGCTACACCTTC	CASSRTVYCYTF
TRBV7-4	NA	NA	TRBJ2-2	TGTGCCAGCAGCTTCGACAGGACGTGGGTCGGGGAGCTGTTGTTT	CASSFDRTWVGELLF
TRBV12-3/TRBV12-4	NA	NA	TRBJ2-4	TGTGCCAACAGTTTAGCGCGGGCAGCGAACCCAGCCAAAAACATTCAGTACTTC	CANSLARAANPAKNIQYF
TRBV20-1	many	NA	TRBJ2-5	TGCAGTGCTGAGGACAGAAAAGACCAAGAGACCCAGTACTTC	CSAEDRKDQETQYF
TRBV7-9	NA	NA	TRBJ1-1	TGTGCCAGCAGCTTAGAGTCGGAACGAGAAGCTTTCTTT	CASSLESEREAFF
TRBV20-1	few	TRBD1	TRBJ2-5	TGCAGTGCTAGAGATCCCGGACAGGCTCAAGAGACCCAGTACTTC	CSARDPGQAQETQYF
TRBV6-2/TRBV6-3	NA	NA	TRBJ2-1	TGTGCCAGCAGTTCCAGCGACTGGGAAAAGTTCTTC	CASSSSDWEKFF
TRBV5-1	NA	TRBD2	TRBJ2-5	TGCGCCAGCAGCTTGAATGGGGGGGACGCGGAGTCCCAGTACTTC	CASSLNGGDAESQYF
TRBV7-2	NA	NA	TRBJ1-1	TGTGCCAGCAGCCCTACTGGGACCCGGGGGCGGAACACCGAAGCTTTCTTT	CASSPTGTRGRNTEAFF
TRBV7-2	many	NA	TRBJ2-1	TGTGCCAGCAGCACCCCCCAACAGAGCGGGTCCGAGCAGTTCTTC	CASSTPQQSGSEQFF
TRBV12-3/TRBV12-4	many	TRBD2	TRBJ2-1	TGTGCCAGCAGTTCCCCCGCCCGACTAGCGGGAGAGTTCCAGTTCTTC	CASSSPARLAGEFQFF
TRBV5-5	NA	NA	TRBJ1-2	TGTGCCAGCAGCTTGCAACCGACAGTTAACTATGGCTACACCTTC	CASSLQPTVNYGYTF
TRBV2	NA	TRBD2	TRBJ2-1	TGTGCCAGCAGTGAGGGACTAGCGGGAGGGGTTTCGAACAATGAGCAGTTCTTC	CASSEGLAGGVSNNEQFF
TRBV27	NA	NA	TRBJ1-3	TGTGCCAGCAGCTATACTAGCTCTGGAAACACCATATATTTT	CASSYTSSGNTIYF
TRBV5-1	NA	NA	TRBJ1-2	TGCGCCAGCAGCTTGGATCGGCGAACCTATGGCTACACCTTC	CASSLDRRTYGYTF
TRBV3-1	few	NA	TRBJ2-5	TGTGCCAGCAGCCAAGGTTTTGGTGCTGAGACCCAGTACTTC	CASSQGFGAETQYF
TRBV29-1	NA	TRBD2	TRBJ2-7	TGCAGCGTTAGCCCACTAGCGGGGGCCTACGAGCAGTACTTC	CSVSPLAGAYEQYF
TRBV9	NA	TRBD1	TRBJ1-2	TGTGTCAGCAGCGAAGACAGGGGCCTCTATGGCTACACCTTC	CVSSEDRGLYGYTF
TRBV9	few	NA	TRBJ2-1	TGTGCCAGCAGCGTAGAAGAGGATGAGCAGTTCTTC	CASSVEEDEQFF
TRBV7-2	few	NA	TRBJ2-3	TGTGCCAGCAGCGTGCCCGGGGGCCATACGCAGTATTTT	CASSVPGGHTQYF
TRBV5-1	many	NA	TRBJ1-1	TGCGCCAGCGGGCAGGACACTGAAGCTTTCTTT	CASGQDTEAFF
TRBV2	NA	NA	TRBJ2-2	TGTGCCAGCTCCGGGGCAAAAATTATGAACACCGGGGAGTTGTTTTTT	CASSGAKIMNTGELFF